This T cell receptor (beta chain) was identified during a study of shared clonotypes between healthy human individuals. On the study more broadly: The study enrolled a couple of women and three men aged 18 to 49.

This clone has only a few counts. Antigen unknown. Some 100 million PBMCs per unsorted sample were used for genomic DNA. Profiling relied on immunoSEQ multiplex PCR, and the TCRdb table lists in-frame clones only, not all of them. Here the sample spans about 480,000 clones, 60% to 85% being singletons. Study-wide results and caveats: Sampling included only blood; tissue repertoires likely differ.

The sequenced sample was PBMCs. This clonotype originated in a middle-aged woman in good health. Some clones in this sample may be carry-over from other donors' samples.

DNA of the CDR3: TGTGCCACCAGCAGCGCAGGGAATCAGCCCCAGCATTTT. Protein sequence: CATSSAGNQPQHF. The chain links TRBV15 to TRBJ1-5; weak D call: TRBD1 (5 bases). Trimming took 3 bases from V and 4 from J, leaving 7 bases between them. The CDR3 spans 13 residues. Looked up from germline, CDR1 is LNHNV and CDR2 is YYDKDF (reference sequence).